This T cell receptor (beta chain) was recovered during a study of T-cell memory formation after mild COVID-19. Study-wide points: Memory from before infection featured some responding clones, which suggests cross-reactive memory joined. CD4+ contracting clones were found mainly in CM and EM, and CD8+ ones in EMRA.

5'RACE with constant-segment primers yielded barcoded, UMI-tagged TCR alpha and TCR beta cDNA libraries. TCRdb analysed the 5' RACE reads with MiXCR anew, one entry per CDR3 protein. This sample carries 150,000 to 200,000 distinct CDR3 sequences, 20% to 25% of them seen once, and the ten largest clones take under 30%. This clonotype has more than one count but fewer than ten. Its antigen remains unknown. This CDR3 spans 13 amino acids. Germline trimming cut 5 bases from V and 8 bases from J; bases unmatched to any gene: 8. CDR1 is SGHTA, CDR2 FQGTGA, per germline. The gene calls are TRBV7-3 and TRBJ1-2; 7 bases match TRBD1. The sequence came from an adult woman who had mild COVID-19 (a few samples of this study predate the infection). Cell type and time point are not known. Sequences were obtained from PBMCs or a T cell subset sorted from them (not recorded which). The CDR3 region is CASSLGQVGGYTF. The CDR3 coding sequence is TGTGCCAGCAGCCTTGGACAGGTGGGGGGCTACACCTTC.